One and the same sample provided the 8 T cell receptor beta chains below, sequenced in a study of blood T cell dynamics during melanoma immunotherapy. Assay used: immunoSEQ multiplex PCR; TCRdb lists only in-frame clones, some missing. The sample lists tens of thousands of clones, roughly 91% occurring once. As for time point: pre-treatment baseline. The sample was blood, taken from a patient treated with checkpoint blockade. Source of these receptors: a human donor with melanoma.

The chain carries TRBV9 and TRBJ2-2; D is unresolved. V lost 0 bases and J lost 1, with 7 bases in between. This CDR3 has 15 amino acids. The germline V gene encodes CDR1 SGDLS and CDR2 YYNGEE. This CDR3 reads CASSVVPGNTGELFF. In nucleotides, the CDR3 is TGTGCCAGCAGCGTAGTGCCAGGGAACACCGGGGAGCTGTTTTTT.

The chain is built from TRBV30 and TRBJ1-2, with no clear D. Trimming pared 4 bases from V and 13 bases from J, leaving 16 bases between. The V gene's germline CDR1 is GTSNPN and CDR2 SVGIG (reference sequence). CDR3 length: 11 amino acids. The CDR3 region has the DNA TGTGCCTGGACCGTGGGCGGACGGTTCACCTTC. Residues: CAWTVGGRFTF.

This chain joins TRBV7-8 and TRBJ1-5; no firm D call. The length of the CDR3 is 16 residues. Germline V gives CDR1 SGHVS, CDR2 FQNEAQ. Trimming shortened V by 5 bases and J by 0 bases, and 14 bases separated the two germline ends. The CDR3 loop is CASSLSIRYSNQPQHF. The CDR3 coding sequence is TGTGCCAGCAGCCTCTCGATCAGGTATAGCAATCAGCCCCAGCATTTT.

In DNA form, the CDR3 reads TGTGCCAGCAGCGTAGCGGGTGGAGAAGTTGGAAACACCATATATTTT. Translation gives CASSVAGGEVGNTIYF. The chain employs TRBV9 and TRBJ1-3; D not resolved. Per germline, CDR1 SGDLS and CDR2 YYNGEE. Trimming left V 0 bases short and J 3 bases short, with 13 bases between. The CDR3 is made up of 16 amino acids.

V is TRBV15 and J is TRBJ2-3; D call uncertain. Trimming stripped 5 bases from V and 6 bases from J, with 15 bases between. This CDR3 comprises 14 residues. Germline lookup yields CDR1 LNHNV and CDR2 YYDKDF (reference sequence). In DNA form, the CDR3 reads TGTGCCACCAGCCGCGATTCCTTTACGGATACGCAGTATTTT. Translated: CATSRDSFTDTQYF.

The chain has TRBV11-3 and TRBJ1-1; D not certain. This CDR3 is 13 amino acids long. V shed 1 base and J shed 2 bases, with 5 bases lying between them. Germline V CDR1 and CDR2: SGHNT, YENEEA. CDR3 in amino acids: CASSLGGNTEAFF. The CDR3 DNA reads TGTGCCAGCAGCTTAGGGGGTAACACTGAAGCTTTCTTT.

CDR3 coding DNA: TGCGCCAGCAGCTTAGGGCCGGGGGTGCGTGGTGAAAAACTGTTTTTT. Protein product: CASSLGPGVRGEKLFF. The chain has TRBV5-1 and TRBJ1-4; the D gene is possibly TRBD1 (5 bases). Germline V gene data show CDR1 as SGHRS and CDR2 as YFSETQ. Trimming stripped 2 bases from V and 7 bases from J, with 18 bases between. This CDR3 is 16 amino acids long.

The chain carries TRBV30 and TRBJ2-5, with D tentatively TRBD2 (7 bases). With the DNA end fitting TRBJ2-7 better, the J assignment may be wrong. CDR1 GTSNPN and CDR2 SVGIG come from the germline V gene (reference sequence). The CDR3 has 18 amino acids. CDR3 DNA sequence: TGTGCCTGGAGTGTAGCCCCCCTTGGGAGGGGGTATCACTACGAGCAGTACTTC. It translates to CAWSVAPLGRGYHYEQYF.